The rows below give T cell receptor beta chains drawn from one sample of a study of CD8 T cells in Susac syndrome. TCRdb fed the immunoSEQ multiplex PCR reads into MiXCR, producing one record per CDR3 protein. The data hold 150,000 or so distinct CDR3 sequences, with around 90% observed a single time. Sample: CD4+ T cells from PBMCs. The origin of the receptors is a human donor in good health. Both conserved end residues are part of each CDR3. D genes are given only for firm matches. A clone size is listed for some rows: how often the clone was seen (once, few, many), or a class if it is expanded.

d_call: .
v_call: TRBV23-1
cdr3_length: 18
j_call: TRBJ1-1
clone_size: .
cdr3_nt: TGCGCCAGCAGTCAATCTCGCGGCAACAGGTTCCTGAACACTGAAGCTTTCTTT
cdr3_aa: CASSQSRGNRFLNTEAFF

d_call: TRBD1
v_call: TRBV5-8
cdr3_length: 13
j_call: TRBJ2-1
clone_size: .
cdr3_nt: TGTGCCAGCAGTATACAGGGGGTCAATGAGCAGTTCTTC
cdr3_aa: CASSIQGVNEQFF

d_call: .
v_call: TRBV7-7
cdr3_length: 13
j_call: TRBJ2-5
clone_size: .
cdr3_nt: TGTGCTAGCAGCTTAAGGGTTCAAGAGACCCAGTACTTC
cdr3_aa: CASSLRVQETQYF

d_call: TRBD1
v_call: TRBV23-1
cdr3_length: 20
j_call: TRBJ2-5
clone_size: .
cdr3_nt: TGCGCCAGCAGGGGGCCAAGGGGCGACAATCCAACAGGGGGGTCGGAGACCCAGTACTTC
cdr3_aa: CASRGPRGDNPTGGSETQYF

d_call: .
v_call: TRBV25-1
cdr3_length: 15
j_call: TRBJ2-7
clone_size: .
cdr3_nt: TGTGCCAGCAGTGGAGGCGGGACCTACTCCTACGAGCAGTACTTC
cdr3_aa: CASSGGGTYSYEQYF

d_call: TRBD1
v_call: TRBV20-1
cdr3_length: 14
j_call: TRBJ1-2
clone_size: .
cdr3_nt: TGCAGTGCTAGAGATCCAGGGGGGAACTATGGCTACACCTTC
cdr3_aa: CSARDPGGNYGYTF

d_call: TRBD1
v_call: TRBV6-6
cdr3_length: 16
j_call: TRBJ2-7
clone_size: once
cdr3_nt: TGTGCCAGCAGCACGGGACAGGGGGCGCCAGGATACGAGCAGTACTTC
cdr3_aa: CASSTGQGAPGYEQYF

d_call: .
v_call: TRBV12-3/TRBV12-4
cdr3_length: 14
j_call: TRBJ2-5
clone_size: .
cdr3_nt: TGTGCCAGCAGTTTACAAAATAGGGCGGAGACCCAGTACTTC
cdr3_aa: CASSLQNRAETQYF

d_call: .
v_call: TRBV28
cdr3_length: 16
j_call: TRBJ2-6
clone_size: .
cdr3_nt: TGTGCCAGCAGTTCCTCAGCGAGCTCTGGGGCCAACGTCCTGACTTTC
cdr3_aa: CASSSSASSGANVLTF

d_call: .
v_call: TRBV11-2
cdr3_length: 16
j_call: TRBJ2-1
clone_size: .
cdr3_nt: TGTGCCAGCAGCTCCCTGGTCGCCGATGGTTACAATGAGCAGTTCTTC
cdr3_aa: CASSSLVADGYNEQFF

d_call: TRBD1
v_call: TRBV29-1
cdr3_length: 13
j_call: TRBJ2-1
clone_size: .
cdr3_nt: TGCAGCGTCGGGACAGGGGGCGGCAATGAGCAGTTCTTC
cdr3_aa: CSVGTGGGNEQFF

d_call: .
v_call: TRBV3-1
cdr3_length: 12
j_call: TRBJ2-2
clone_size: .
cdr3_nt: TGTGCCAGCAGGGACTTGGCCGGGGAGCTGTTTTTT
cdr3_aa: CASRDLAGELFF

d_call: TRBD1
v_call: TRBV10-2
cdr3_length: 15
j_call: TRBJ2-1
clone_size: few
cdr3_nt: TGCGCCAGCAGTGGTACAGGGGGTCCCTACAATGAGCAGTTCTTC
cdr3_aa: CASSGTGGPYNEQFF

d_call: TRBD1
v_call: TRBV6-5
cdr3_length: 14
j_call: TRBJ2-7
clone_size: .
cdr3_nt: TGTGCCAGCAGTTACTCGGGGACAGTCTACGAGCAGTACTTC
cdr3_aa: CASSYSGTVYEQYF

d_call: TRBD2
v_call: TRBV20-1
cdr3_length: 15
j_call: TRBJ2-5
clone_size: .
cdr3_nt: TGCAGTGCCCGAGACGGCGGGGGGGCACAAGAGACCCAGTACTTC
cdr3_aa: CSARDGGGAQETQYF

d_call: TRBD1
v_call: TRBV2
cdr3_length: 15
j_call: TRBJ1-5
clone_size: .
cdr3_nt: TGTGCCAGCAGTGCGGGACAGACCATTAATCAGCCCCAGCATTTT
cdr3_aa: CASSAGQTINQPQHF

d_call: .
v_call: TRBV30
cdr3_length: 15
j_call: TRBJ2-4
clone_size: .
cdr3_nt: TGTGCCTGGAGTACCGGACAGTTAGCCAAAAACATTCAGTACTTC
cdr3_aa: CAWSTGQLAKNIQYF

d_call: TRBD1
v_call: TRBV6-1
cdr3_length: 17
j_call: TRBJ1-1
clone_size: .
cdr3_nt: TGTGCCAGCAGTGGCCCGGGACAGGGCGTGAGTTGGACTGAAGCTTTCTTT
cdr3_aa: CASSGPGQGVSWTEAFF

d_call: TRBD1
v_call: TRBV20-1
cdr3_length: 15
j_call: TRBJ2-7
clone_size: .
cdr3_nt: TGCAGTGCTAGAGGAGGGGGCGGCAGGTTGGGCGAGCAGTACTTC
cdr3_aa: CSARGGGGRLGEQYF

d_call: TRBD1
v_call: TRBV19
cdr3_length: 15
j_call: TRBJ2-1
clone_size: .
cdr3_nt: TGTGCCAGTAGCCCGACAGGGGGCAACTACAATGAGCAGTTCTTC
cdr3_aa: CASSPTGGNYNEQFF

d_call: TRBD2
v_call: TRBV20-1
cdr3_length: 13
j_call: TRBJ2-7
clone_size: .
cdr3_nt: TGCAGTGCCTGGGTTAGCGGGAGTGGGGAGCAGTACTTC
cdr3_aa: CSAWVSGSGEQYF

d_call: TRBD1
v_call: TRBV28
cdr3_length: 13
j_call: TRBJ1-2
clone_size: .
cdr3_nt: TGTGCCAGCCGAACAGGGGGGGTCTATGGCTACACCTTC
cdr3_aa: CASRTGGVYGYTF

d_call: .
v_call: TRBV19
cdr3_length: 13
j_call: TRBJ2-5
clone_size: .
cdr3_nt: TGTGCCAGGGGAGGGGGACAGCAAGAGACCCAGTACTTC
cdr3_aa: CARGGGQQETQYF

d_call: .
v_call: TRBV20-1
cdr3_length: 14
j_call: TRBJ2-5
clone_size: .
cdr3_nt: TGCAGTGCTAGACCACGGACGGGGCAAGAGACCCAGTACTTC
cdr3_aa: CSARPRTGQETQYF

d_call: .
v_call: TRBV7-9
cdr3_length: 14
j_call: TRBJ2-5
clone_size: .
cdr3_nt: TGTGCCAGCAGCTTACATCAGGGCCAAGAGACCCAGTACTTC
cdr3_aa: CASSLHQGQETQYF

d_call: .
v_call: TRBV12-3/TRBV12-4
cdr3_length: 13
j_call: TRBJ2-7
clone_size: .
cdr3_nt: TGTGCCAGCAGCAGGACAGCTTCCTACGAGCAGTACTTC
cdr3_aa: CASSRTASYEQYF

d_call: .
v_call: TRBV20-1
cdr3_length: 16
j_call: TRBJ2-7
clone_size: .
cdr3_nt: TGCAGTGCTAGAGATCGGGGTAGCTATGGTTTCTACGAGCAGTACTTC
cdr3_aa: CSARDRGSYGFYEQYF

d_call: .
v_call: TRBV7-2
cdr3_length: 14
j_call: TRBJ2-4
clone_size: .
cdr3_nt: TGTGCCAGCAGCGGGGGGTCCGCCAAAAACATTCAGTACTTC
cdr3_aa: CASSGGSAKNIQYF

d_call: TRBD1
v_call: TRBV30
cdr3_length: 14
j_call: TRBJ2-2
clone_size: .
cdr3_nt: TGTGCCTGGGGAGGGTGGGACAGGGCCGGGGAGCTGTTTTTT
cdr3_aa: CAWGGWDRAGELFF

d_call: .
v_call: TRBV2
cdr3_length: 15
j_call: TRBJ2-7
clone_size: .
cdr3_nt: TGTGCCAGCAGTACGGACTTACCACGCTCCTACGAGCAGTACTTC
cdr3_aa: CASSTDLPRSYEQYF

d_call: TRBD2
v_call: TRBV6-2/TRBV6-3
cdr3_length: 12
j_call: TRBJ2-1
clone_size: .
cdr3_nt: TGTGCCAGCAGTCCCCAGGGACTATCACAGTTCTTC
cdr3_aa: CASSPQGLSQFF

d_call: .
v_call: TRBV20-1
cdr3_length: 14
j_call: TRBJ1-5
clone_size: .
cdr3_nt: TGCAGTGCTAGCGCTGCCTCGGGGAATCAGCCCCAGCATTTT
cdr3_aa: CSASAASGNQPQHF

d_call: TRBD1
v_call: TRBV6-2/TRBV6-3
cdr3_length: 13
j_call: TRBJ1-1
clone_size: .
cdr3_nt: TGTGCCAGCAGCGCCCCGGGACAGGAAAAAGCTTTCTTT
cdr3_aa: CASSAPGQEKAFF

d_call: TRBD2
v_call: TRBV7-9
cdr3_length: 14
j_call: TRBJ2-2
clone_size: .
cdr3_nt: TGTGCCAGCAGCCCTTGGGGAGGGCCCGGGGAGCTGTTTTTT
cdr3_aa: CASSPWGGPGELFF

d_call: TRBD2
v_call: TRBV19
cdr3_length: 13
j_call: TRBJ2-1
clone_size: .
cdr3_nt: TGTGCCAGTAGTTGGCGGGAGGTTAGTGAGCAGTTCTTC
cdr3_aa: CASSWREVSEQFF

d_call: .
v_call: TRBV18
cdr3_length: 14
j_call: TRBJ2-7
clone_size: .
cdr3_nt: TGTGCCAGCTCACCACTTGAAAGGGGCCACGAGCAGTACTTC
cdr3_aa: CASSPLERGHEQYF

d_call: .
v_call: TRBV29-1
cdr3_length: 13
j_call: TRBJ1-1
clone_size: .
cdr3_nt: TGCAGCGTTGGAAGTGGACCGAACACTGAAGCTTTCTTT
cdr3_aa: CSVGSGPNTEAFF

d_call: .
v_call: TRBV3-1
cdr3_length: 13
j_call: TRBJ1-2
clone_size: .
cdr3_nt: TGTGCCAGCAGTCGGACAATAGAAAAAGGCTACACCTTC
cdr3_aa: CASSRTIEKGYTF

d_call: .
v_call: TRBV20-1
cdr3_length: 13
j_call: TRBJ1-1
clone_size: .
cdr3_nt: TGCAGTGCCCATCCCCTGGGGTACACTGAAGCTTTCTTT
cdr3_aa: CSAHPLGYTEAFF

d_call: TRBD1
v_call: TRBV7-2
cdr3_length: 14
j_call: TRBJ2-1
clone_size: .
cdr3_nt: TGTGCCAGCAGCTTAGCCCGCGGGACAGGGGGTAATTTCTTC
cdr3_aa: CASSLARGTGGNFF